The 21 T cell receptor beta chains presented below share a single source sample, sequenced in a study of cytomegalovirus exposure and HLA in healthy donors. A multiplex PCR was run with 60 Vbeta primers and 13 Jbeta primers. The method was immunoSEQ multiplex PCR; TCRdb's version includes in-frame clones alone and lacks a portion of them. The data show more than 150,000 clones, with roughly 76% seen just once and roughly 6% held by the top ten. The sequenced sample was PBMCs. The receptors shown here come from a man aged 40-50 years in good health and CMV-seropositive.

The genes are TRBV27 and TRBJ2-7; possibly TRBD1 for D (6 bases). This CDR3 comprises 17 residues. With 3 bases removed from V and 0 bases from J, the gap between germline ends came to 18 bases. From germline, CDR1 is MNHEY and CDR2 SMNVEV (reference sequence). CDR3 in amino acids: CASSFTATGYSSYEQYF. In nucleotides, the CDR3 is TGTGCCAGCAGTTTCACCGCGACAGGTTATAGCTCCTACGAGCAGTACTTC.

J is TRBJ2-7 and V is TRBV4-3; 13 bases are a match to TRBD2. J gave up 5 bases and V 4 bases, and 20 bases lay outside the gene matches. Germline lookup yields CDR1 LGHNA and CDR2 YSLEER. This CDR3 is 20 amino acids long. The CDR3 DNA is TGCGCCAGCAGCCCATCAGGCGGACTAGCGGGGGCCTTAGGCGAAAACGAGCAGTACTTC. Encoded protein: CASSPSGGLAGALGENEQYF.

CDR3 in amino acids: CASSGVAVAGELFF. The CDR3 nucleotides read TGTGCCAGCAGCGGAGTAGCGGTTGCCGGGGAGCTGTTTTTT. The chain employs TRBV9 and TRBJ2-2; a weak D match, TRBD2 (6 bases). Trimming removed 3 bases from V and 6 bases from J, with 12 bases in between. Germline lookup yields CDR1 SGDLS and CDR2 YYNGEE. The CDR3 is 14 amino acids.

This clone was seen a few times. The germline gene is not matched at one end of the junction; a read error may be the cause. J is TRBJ2-3 and V is TRBV7-7, with 15 bases that match TRBD2. The length of the CDR3 is 16 residues. Germline values: CDR1 SSHAT, CDR2 FNYEAQ (reference sequence). The CDR3 DNA reads TGTGCTAGCAGCTTCGGACTAGCGGGGGGGGCGGATACGCAGTATTTT. As protein: CASSFGLAGGADTQYF.

J is TRBJ1-5 and V is TRBV15; D perhaps matches TRBD1 (6 bases). This CDR3 comprises 14 residues. Trimming took off 2 bases at V and 2 bases at J, with 7 bases between the two ends. Germline V gene lookup returns CDR1 LNHNV and CDR2 YYDKDF (reference sequence). The CDR3 spells CATSRRQGNQPQHF. The CDR3 DNA is TGTGCCACCAGCAGACGACAGGGCAATCAGCCCCAGCATTTT.

The V and J genes are TRBV27 and TRBJ1-2; 9 bases line up with TRBD1. The CDR3 length is 12 residues. CDR1 and CDR2 from the germline V gene are MNHEY and SMNVEV (reference sequence). Germline trimming cut 6 bases from V and 7 bases from J; bases unmatched to any gene: 3. CDR3 in amino acids: CASRGQGTGYTF. In nucleotides, the CDR3 is TGTGCCAGCAGGGGACAGGGTACTGGCTACACCTTC.

The chain links TRBV29-1 to TRBJ2-5; weak D call: TRBD2 (7 bases). The end of the DNA aligns better with TRBJ2-7, so the J call may be wrong. Germline assignment: CDR1 SQVTM and CDR2 ANQGSEA. This CDR3 has 15 residues. DNA for the CDR3: TGCAGCGTTGAGGAAGCGGGACAAGCCTCCTACGAGCAGTACTTC. It specifies CSVEEAGQASYEQYF.

V usage is TRBV29-1 and J usage is TRBJ1-2, with a weak D call TRBD1 (6 bases). The germline gives CDR1 SQVTM, CDR2 ANQGSEA. V was cut by 8 bases and J by 6 bases, with 13 bases left in between. This CDR3 region has 11 residues. In DNA form, the CDR3 reads TGCAGCCATCGGCAGGGGAATGGCTACACCTTC. Amino acid sequence: CSHRQGNGYTF. The full variable domain, completed using reference TRBV29-1 and TRBJ1-2, is SAVISQKPSRDICQRGTSLTIQCQVDSQVTMMFWYRQQPGQSLTLIATANQGSEATYESGFVIDKFPISRPNLTFSTLTVSNMSPEDSSIYLCSHRQGNGYTFGSGTRLTVV.

The J gene is TRBJ1-4, the V gene TRBV4-1, with D perhaps matching TRBD1 (6 bases). Germline V CDR1 and CDR2: MGHRA, YSYEKL. V was trimmed by 4 bases and J by 8 bases, leaving 14 bases between them. The CDR3 loop spans 14 amino acids. The CDR3 DNA sequence: TGCGCCAGCAGCCCAAACACAGGGAGAGAAAAACTGTTTTTT. Translation gives CASSPNTGREKLFF.

This chain connects TRBV7-8 to TRBJ2-5, with TRBD1 matching 7 bases. The last part of the DNA fits TRBJ2-7 better; the J call may be wrong. The germline V gene has CDR1 SGHVS and CDR2 FQNEAQ. The CDR3 has 20 residues. The CDR3 DNA follows: TGTGCCAGCAGCTTAAGGCCGGGACAGAGAAACGATAATACCTACTACGAGCAGTACTTC. This encodes CASSLRPGQRNDNTYYEQYF.

This rearrangement joins TRBV4-2 to TRBJ2-1; 8 bases fit TRBD1. From germline, CDR1 is LGHNA and CDR2 YNFKEQ. J gave up 2 bases and V 4 bases, and 7 bases lay outside the gene matches. The CDR3 loop spans 16 amino acids. CDR3 loop: CASSRLQGVPYNEQFF. As DNA, the CDR3 is TGTGCCAGCAGCCGCCTACAGGGGGTCCCCTACAATGAGCAGTTCTTC.

The rearrangement links TRBV18 to TRBJ2-1, with a tentative D call TRBD2 (7 bases). This CDR3 contains 16 residues. The V end lost 3 bases, the J end lost 8 bases, and 20 bases lay between the germline ends. Germline CDR1 is KGHSH and CDR2 is LQKENI. For the CDR3, the DNA is TGTGCCAGCTCACCCCGTGCGGGGGCCTCAGGGGATGAGCAGTTCTTC. Protein sequence: CASSPRAGASGDEQFF.

This clone showed up just once. The chain couples TRBV27 to TRBJ2-1; the D gene is possibly TRBD2 (6 bases). Germline assignment: CDR1 MNHEY and CDR2 SMNVEV (reference sequence). Deletions cut 5 bases from V and 4 bases from J, with 21 bases between. The CDR3 sequence is 17 residues long. CDR3 sequence (DNA): TGTGCCAGCAGTAGTAGCGGTCCAGCTCATAGATACAATGAGCAGTTCTTC. Its protein product is CASSSSGPAHRYNEQFF.

V usage is TRBV27 and J usage is TRBJ1-6; D not certain. In germline, CDR1 is MNHEY, CDR2 SMNVEV (reference sequence). The CDR3 contains 12 residues. With 5 bases removed from V and 9 bases from J, the gap between germline ends came to 8 bases. The CDR3 region has the DNA TGTGCCAGCAGTCAGCTAGGTTCACCCCTCCACTTT. Encoded protein: CASSQLGSPLHF.

The rearrangement links TRBV5-4 to TRBJ1-4; perhaps TRBD1 as D (6 bases). The V and J ends lost 2 bases and 10 bases respectively, with 15 bases between them. Germline CDR1 SGHNT, CDR2 YYREEE (reference sequence). The CDR3 runs 14 residues. DNA of the CDR3: TGTGCCAGCAGCTTCGATGGGGAGGGGGTAAAACTGTTTTTT. It yields the protein CASSFDGEGVKLFF.

This chain joins TRBV6-4 and TRBJ2-3; 9 bases map to TRBD2. This CDR3 has 16 residues. Germline V gene sequence: CDR1 MRHNA, CDR2 SNTAGT. The trim removed 4 bases at V and 2 bases at J, leaving 7 bases unmatched. The CDR3 nucleotides are TGTGCCAGCAGTGCCTTAGCGGGGGCAACCACAGATACGCAGTATTTT. Translating gives CASSALAGATTDTQYF.

Only one count was recorded for this clone. DNA of the CDR3: TGTGCCTGGAGTTCAGGGGCAATCTATGGCTACACCTTC. The encoded protein is CAWSSGAIYGYTF. This chain joins TRBV30 and TRBJ1-2; possible D gene TRBD1, 6 bases. The CDR3 has 13 residues. Germline CDR1 and CDR2: GTSNPN and SVGIG (reference sequence). Between the trimmed V and J ends, which lost 2 bases and 4 bases, there was a span of 11 bases.

This chain uses TRBV9 with TRBJ1-1; D is possibly TRBD1 (6 bases). The CDR3 loop spans 15 amino acids. The germline V gene has CDR1 SGDLS and CDR2 YYNGEE. V was cut by 4 bases and J by 5 bases, with 18 bases left in between. CDR3 coding DNA: TGTGCCAGCAGCCTCGTGGGCAGGGGTGATACTGAAGCTTTCTTT. It is translated as CASSLVGRGDTEAFF.

The gene calls are TRBV19 and TRBJ1-4; 9 nucleotides align to TRBD1. Germline V lookup: CDR1 LNHDA, CDR2 SQIVND (reference sequence). The CDR3 is 16 residues long. The ends lost 7 bases at V and 10 bases at J; junction bases unmatched: 16. The CDR3 nucleotides read TGTGCCAGTAACCCCAACAGGGGGCTCCAGTTAACAAAACTGTTTTTT. This codes for CASNPNRGLQLTKLFF.

This chain connects TRBV11-2 to TRBJ2-7; 9 bases line up with TRBD1. This CDR3 is built from 15 residues. Trimming removed 5 bases from V and 1 base from J; junction bases left unmatched: 6. Per germline, CDR1 SGHAT and CDR2 FQNNGV. In DNA form, the CDR3 reads TGTGCCAGCAGCCTACAGGGGGCGGGATCCTACGAGCAGTACTTC. It codes for CASSLQGAGSYEQYF.

This clone has just one count. The chain is built from TRBV5-1 and TRBJ1-1; D uncertain. Germline assignment: CDR1 SGHRS and CDR2 YFSETQ. Deletions cut 4 bases from V and 0 bases from J, with 16 bases between. The CDR3 contains 16 residues. The chain's CDR3 is CASSPTVRAMNTEAFF. In nucleotides, the CDR3 is TGCGCCAGCAGCCCAACAGTGAGGGCCATGAACACTGAAGCTTTCTTT.